The 27 T cell receptor beta chains reported below all come from one sample, sequenced in a study of blood T cell repertoires in COVID-19. Libraries were prepared by immunoSEQ multiplex PCR; TCRdb keeps only in-frame clonotypes and omits some of them. The table lists 200,000 to 300,000 clones, nearly 90% of them singletons, with more than 0.55% in the top ten. Source material: peripheral blood. The receptors come from a human donor in a cohort sampled during active COVID-19.

The J gene is TRBJ2-1, the V gene TRBV4-3; no clear D gene. Germline V gives CDR1 LGHNA, CDR2 YSLEER. V lost 0 bases, J lost 8 bases, and 11 bases lay in between. The CDR3 runs 14 residues. The CDR3 nucleotides are TGCGCCAGCAGCCAAGATGGGCAGTCTTATGAGCAGTTCTTC. Amino acids: CASSQDGQSYEQFF.

V usage is TRBV30 and J usage is TRBJ2-7, with 8 positions matching TRBD1. Germline V gene data show CDR1 as GTSNPN and CDR2 as SVGIG (reference sequence). The CDR3 has 17 amino acids. Germline trimming cut 0 bases from V and 6 bases from J; bases unmatched to any gene: 16. CDR3 nucleotide sequence: TGTGCCTGGAGTGTCACAAGGTCGCAGGGGGCAGTTCGCGAGCAGTACTTC. Translating it yields CAWSVTRSQGAVREQYF.

The rearrangement uses TRBV7-2 and TRBJ1-1; 10 bases agree with TRBD1. From germline, CDR1 is SGHTA and CDR2 FQGNSA. The V segment lost 5 bases and the J segment 3 bases; nucleotides outside the gene matches: 12. The CDR3 sequence is 17 residues long. CDR3 protein: CASSKRTGGTADTEAFF. The CDR3 DNA follows: TGTGCCAGCAGCAAGCGGACAGGGGGTACGGCAGACACTGAAGCTTTCTTT.

V is TRBV15 and J is TRBJ1-4, with 8 positions matching TRBD1. J lost 8 bases, V lost 2 bases, and 10 bases had no gene match. Germline CDR1 is LNHNV and CDR2 is YYDKDF (reference sequence). The CDR3 covers 16 residues. The CDR3 sequence is CATSRQAGTGGEKLFF. CDR3 DNA: TGTGCCACCAGCAGACAAGCCGGGACAGGTGGCGAAAAACTGTTTTTT. The entire variable domain, with the rest obtained from reference TRBV15 and TRBJ1-4, is as follows: DAMVIQNPRYQVTQFGKPVTLSCSQTLNHNVMYWYQQKSSQAPKLLFHYYDKDFNNEADTPDNFQSRRPNTSFCFLDIRSPGLGDTAMYLCATSRQAGTGGEKLFFGSGTQLSVL.

The chain uses TRBV6-2 or TRBV6-3 and TRBJ1-2; D perhaps matches TRBD1 (6 bases). Germline assignment: CDR1 MNHEY and CDR2 SVGEGT. The CDR3 runs 15 residues. The V end was cut by 5 bases, the J end by 4 bases, with 17 bases between. The CDR3 protein is CASSPRPTGGYGYTF. CDR3 coding DNA: TGTGCCAGCAGTCCGCGACCGACAGGAGGCTATGGCTACACCTTC.

The chain couples TRBV7-9 to TRBJ2-7; D call uncertain. V was shortened by 2 bases and J by 2 bases, with 4 bases between the two germline ends. The CDR3 length is 12 residues. CDR1 is SEHNR and CDR2 is FQNEAQ in the germline V gene (reference sequence). The chain's CDR3 is CASSLIAYEQYF. For the CDR3, the DNA is TGTGCCAGCAGCTTAATAGCCTACGAGCAGTACTTC.

This chain joins TRBV4-3 and TRBJ1-6, with D perhaps matching TRBD1 (5 bases). V was pared by 1 base and J by 9 bases, with 16 bases between. CDR3 length equals 16 residues. Germline V gene data show CDR1 as LGHNA and CDR2 as YSLEER. CDR3 residues: CASSQVKSGYGSPLHF. Here the CDR3 DNA reads TGCGCCAGCAGCCAAGTAAAATCAGGGTACGGTTCACCCCTCCACTTT.

V and J are TRBV30 and TRBJ2-2; 7 bases are a match to TRBD1. V trimming: 0 bases; J trimming: 3 bases; junction bases outside the gene matches: 4. The CDR3 contains 15 residues. Germline loops: CDR1 GTSNPN, CDR2 SVGIG (reference sequence). CDR3 sequence (DNA): TGTGCCTGGAGTGTATCAGACAGGGACACCGGGGAGCTGTTTTTT. This sequence encodes CAWSVSDRDTGELFF.

The chain recombines TRBV2 with TRBJ2-2; 10 bases align to TRBD1. Germline CDR1 SNHLY, CDR2 FYNNEI. Trimming cost V 6 bases and J 6 bases; bases outside gene matches: 7. This CDR3 is built from 15 residues. The DNA of the CDR3 is TGTGCCAGCAGGCCCGCCGGGACAGGGGCCGGGGAGCTGTTTTTT. This translates into CASRPAGTGAGELFF.

CDR3 loop: CAWSKELATGETQYF. CDR3 DNA sequence: TGTGCCTGGAGTAAAGAGCTAGCGACGGGAGAGACCCAGTACTTC. V gene TRBV30 combines with J gene TRBJ2-5, with D possibly TRBD2 on 6 matching bases. Germline loops: CDR1 GTSNPN, CDR2 SVGIG (reference sequence). The V end was cut by 2 bases, the J end by 4 bases, with 17 bases between. This CDR3 has 15 amino acids.

V usage is TRBV30 and J usage is TRBJ2-6; 8 nucleotides align to TRBD1. The CDR3 runs 13 residues. Unmatched junction bases numbered 7, after V lost 4 bases and J lost 11 bases. Germline values: CDR1 GTSNPN, CDR2 SVGIG (reference sequence). The CDR3 DNA follows: TGTGCCTGGACTGGACAGGGCTTTTACGTCCTGACTTTC. As protein: CAWTGQGFYVLTF.

The V call is TRBV2, the J call TRBJ2-5; TRBD2 aligns across 11 bases. V dropped 1 base and J dropped 2; count of bases not matched to a gene: 9. The CDR3 runs 18 residues. CDR1 is SNHLY, CDR2 FYNNEI, per germline. The CDR3 loop reads CASSEVVAGGRGQETQYF. The CDR3 bases are TGTGCCAGCAGTGAAGTGGTAGCGGGGGGGCGCGGGCAAGAGACCCAGTACTTC.

CDR3 amino acids: CASSSWTVEETQYF. The CDR3 DNA reads TGTGCCAGTAGTTCGTGGACAGTAGAAGAGACCCAGTACTTC. This chain joins TRBV19 and TRBJ2-5, with D perhaps matching TRBD1 (6 bases). This CDR3 is 14 amino acids long. The germline CDR1 and CDR2 sequences are LNHDA and SQIVND (reference sequence). Trimming took off 5 bases at V and 3 bases at J, with 13 bases between the two ends.

The genes are TRBV19 and TRBJ1-4; D is ambiguous. The ends were cut back, 8 bases at V and 7 bases at J, with 11 bases in the middle. There are 12 residues in the CDR3. Germline V gene data show CDR1 as LNHDA and CDR2 as SQIVND (reference sequence). CDR3 loop: CASRQISEKLFF. The CDR3, as DNA: TGTGCCAGTCGCCAGATATCTGAAAAACTGTTTTTT.

V usage is TRBV7-8 and J usage is TRBJ2-3; D is undetermined. V was clipped by 0 bases and J by 4 bases, with 5 bases between them. Looked up from germline, CDR1 is SGHVS and CDR2 is FQNEAQ. The CDR3 is 13 residues long. In DNA, the CDR3 is TGTGCCAGCAGCTTAGCCTTAGCAGATACGCAGTATTTT. Translation gives CASSLALADTQYF. Looking up the rest from reference TRBV7-8 and TRBJ2-3 gives the full variable domain: GAGVSQSPRYKVAKRGQDVALRCDPISGHVSLFWYQQALGQGPEFLTYFQNEAQLDKSGLPSDRFFAERPEGSVSTLKIQRTQQEDSAVYLCASSLALADTQYFGPGTRLTVL.

As DNA, the CDR3 is TGTGCCAGCTCACCTCAGGGTAGCTCCTACGAGCAGTACTTC. The encoded protein is CASSPQGSSYEQYF. The J gene is TRBJ2-7, the V gene TRBV18, with D perhaps matching TRBD1 (5 bases). Germline loops: CDR1 KGHSH, CDR2 LQKENI. V was trimmed by 3 bases and J by 0 bases, leaving 9 bases between them. The CDR3 has 14 residues.

This chain connects TRBV9 to TRBJ2-7, with 7 positions matching TRBD2. The CDR3 covers 15 residues. CDR1 and CDR2 from the germline V gene are SGDLS and YYNGEE. The J segment lost 4 bases and the V segment lost 0 bases, leaving 7 bases of the junction unmatched. CDR3 DNA sequence: TGTGCCAGCAGCGTAGACGCGGGAGTCCTTTACGAGCAGTACTTC. This translates into CASSVDAGVLYEQYF.

This clone was seen only once. The V gene is TRBV7-9, the J gene TRBJ1-5; D is unresolved. The CDR3 totals 14 residues. CDR1 is SEHNR and CDR2 is FQNEAQ in the germline V gene (reference sequence). V was clipped by 5 bases and J by 9 bases, with 17 bases between them. The CDR3 sequence is CASSPGSNTGPQHF. CDR3 DNA sequence: TGTGCCAGCAGCCCCGGGTCCAATACGGGGCCCCAGCATTTT.

The chain links TRBV7-2 to TRBJ2-7; TRBD2 matches at 7 bases. There are 15 residues in the CDR3. The germline V gene has CDR1 SGHTA and CDR2 FQGNSA. Trimming removed 3 bases from V and 3 bases from J; junction bases left unmatched: 8. The CDR3 DNA reads as TGTGCCAGCAGCTTCGGCGGGGGAACTCTCTACGAGCAGTACTTC. It codes for CASSFGGGTLYEQYF.

V usage is TRBV5-4 and J usage is TRBJ2-5; 10 nucleotides align to TRBD1. V lost 4 bases and J lost 5; bases outside the gene matches: 5. This CDR3 has 14 residues. Germline V CDR1 and CDR2: SGHNT, YYREEE (reference sequence). CDR3 DNA: TGTGCCAGCAGCATTAGGACAGGGGGGGAGACCCAGTACTTC. Protein sequence: CASSIRTGGETQYF. The variable domain in full, completed from reference TRBV5-4 and TRBJ2-5, reads ETGVTQSPTHLIKTRGQQVTLRCSSQSGHNTVSWYQQALGQGPQFIFQYYREEENGRGNFPPRFSGLQFPNYSSELNVNALELDDSALYLCASSIRTGGETQYFGPGTRLLVL.

The gene calls are TRBV19 and TRBJ1-1; perhaps TRBD1 as D (5 bases). The CDR3 contains 13 residues. CDR1 LNHDA and CDR2 SQIVND come from the germline V gene (reference sequence). V was cut by 3 bases and J by 10 bases, with 15 bases left in between. The CDR3 sequence: CASSILAGRGAFF. The CDR3 DNA is TGTGCCAGTAGTATTCTGGCAGGGCGGGGAGCTTTCTTT.

This chain uses TRBV7-2 with TRBJ1-1, with 10 bases lining up with TRBD1. The junction had 4 bases not matched to a gene; V was cut back by 3 bases and J by 0 bases. Looked up from germline, CDR1 is SGHTA and CDR2 is FQGNSA. This CDR3 has 16 amino acids. Here the CDR3 DNA reads TGTGCCAGCAGCTTCCGGGACAGGGGCGTGAACACTGAAGCTTTCTTT. As protein: CASSFRDRGVNTEAFF.

The chain is built from TRBV6-5 and TRBJ2-7; 10 bases are a match to TRBD1. CDR1 is MNHEY, CDR2 SVGAGI, per germline. The CDR3 consists of 13 residues. Germline trimming cut 6 bases from V and 6 bases from J; bases unmatched to any gene: 5. This CDR3 reads CASRDGTGVEQYF. The CDR3 nucleotides read TGTGCCAGCAGGGACGGGACAGGGGTCGAGCAGTACTTC.

This rearrangement joins TRBV16 to TRBJ2-7; tentatively, D is TRBD1 (5 bases). Germline-derived CDR1 and CDR2 are KGHSY and FQNENV. V lost 2 bases and J 0 bases, leaving 14 bases between the germline ends. This CDR3 has 16 amino acids. The CDR3 is CASSQTQGSSSYEQYF. The CDR3 coding sequence is TGTGCCAGCAGCCAAACCCAGGGAAGTAGCTCCTACGAGCAGTACTTC.

This sequence joins TRBV7-2 and TRBJ1-6; tentative D call: TRBD1 (6 bases). The CDR3 sequence is 14 residues long. Per germline, CDR1 SGHTA and CDR2 FQGNSA. Trimming shortened V by 5 bases and J by 4 bases, and 9 bases separated the two germline ends. CDR3: CASSEQGYNSPLHF. Written as DNA, the CDR3 is TGTGCCAGCAGCGAACAGGGTTATAATTCACCCCTCCACTTT.

The chain couples TRBV4-3 to TRBJ2-2, with a weak D call TRBD2 (6 bases). This CDR3 spans 12 amino acids. Germline CDR1 and CDR2: LGHNA and YSLEER. V lost 4 bases and J lost 7, with 7 bases in between. CDR3: CASSPGSGELFF. The CDR3 DNA sequence: TGCGCCAGCAGCCCCGGGAGCGGGGAGCTGTTTTTT.

The V call is TRBV7-9, the J call TRBJ2-7; possible D gene TRBD1, 5 bases. V gave up 1 base and J gave up 5 bases, with 9 bases separating them. The CDR3 is made up of 13 amino acids. CDR1 is SEHNR, CDR2 FQNEAQ, per germline (reference sequence). This CDR3 reads CASSLDRLHEQYF. CDR3 nucleotides: TGTGCCAGCAGCTTAGACAGGCTCCACGAGCAGTACTTC.